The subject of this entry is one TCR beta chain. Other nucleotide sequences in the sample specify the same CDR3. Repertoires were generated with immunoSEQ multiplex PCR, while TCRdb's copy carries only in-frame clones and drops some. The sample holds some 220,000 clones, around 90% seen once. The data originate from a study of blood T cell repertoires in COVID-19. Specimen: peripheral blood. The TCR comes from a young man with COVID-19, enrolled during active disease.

The CDR3: CASSVHRDPKTEAFF. CDR3 nucleotide sequence: TGTGCCAGCAGCGTACACAGGGACCCGAAAACTGAAGCTTTCTTT. The chain joins TRBV5-4 to TRBJ1-1; TRBD1 might be the D (6 bases). V gave up 4 bases and J gave up 5 bases, with 18 bases separating them. This CDR3 has 15 residues. From germline, CDR1 is SGHNT and CDR2 YYREEE (reference sequence).